These 9 T cell receptor beta chains originate from one sample sequenced in a study of Graves' ophthalmopathy and Graves' hyperthyroidism. TCR beta CDR3 amplification used RNA transcripts. RT-PCR was first run with HTBI primers, then multiplex PCR in a second round. In TCRdb, the multiplex PCR reads were re-called with MiXCR into one record per CDR3 protein. The data show approximately 700,000 distinct CDR3 sequences, approximately 39% seen once. Sequencing was performed on peripheral blood. The receptors shown here come from an adult man with Graves' ophthalmopathy.

This clonotype has ten or more counts. V gene TRBV10-3 combines with J gene TRBJ2-7, with no clear D. This CDR3 is 14 amino acids long. Between the trimmed V and J ends, which lost 6 bases and 2 bases, there was a span of 14 bases. Germline V gene data show CDR1 as ENHRY and CDR2 as SYGVKD. CDR3 nucleotide sequence: TGTGCCATCAGGGAAAAAGAGGAAACCTACGAGCAGTACTTC. Residues: CAIREKEETYEQYF.

This clonotype was counted many times. This rearrangement joins TRBV19 to TRBJ1-5, with D perhaps matching TRBD1 (6 bases). The V gene's germline CDR1 is LNHDA and CDR2 SQIVND (reference sequence). This CDR3 spans 15 amino acids. The V end lost 5 bases, the J end lost 1 base, and 12 bases lay between the germline ends. The CDR3 is CASSARTVSNQPQHF. The CDR3 DNA reads TGTGCCAGTAGTGCCCGGACAGTGAGCAATCAGCCCCAGCATTTT.

This clonotype was seen at least ten times. The chain links TRBV5-1 to TRBJ1-6, with D unresolved. With 0 bases removed from V and 7 bases from J, the gap between germline ends came to 8 bases. This CDR3 has 14 amino acids. Germline-derived CDR1 and CDR2 are SGHRS and YFSETQ. CDR3 coding DNA: TGCGCCAGCAGCTTGGAGGGAACCAATTCACCCCTCCACTTT. Translation gives CASSLEGTNSPLHF.

This clonotype was seen ten or more times. The chain joins TRBV10-3 to TRBJ2-7; 9 nucleotides agree with TRBD2. The CDR3 has 14 residues. CDR1 is ENHRY, CDR2 SYGVKD, per germline. Unmatched junction bases numbered 3, after V lost 3 bases and J lost 3 bases. The chain's CDR3 is CAISDLAGNYEQYF. The CDR3 DNA follows: TGTGCCATCAGTGATCTAGCGGGAAACTACGAGCAGTACTTC.

This clonotype was picked up a small number of times. The chain joins TRBV6-5 to TRBJ2-1; 7 nucleotides line up with TRBD1. V trimming: 0 bases; J trimming: 10 bases; junction bases outside the gene matches: 3. The CDR3 covers 13 residues. Looked up from germline, CDR1 is MNHEY and CDR2 is SVGAGI. Written as DNA, the CDR3 is TGTGCCAGCAGTTACTCGAGGGGGCAGGAGCAGTTCTTC. Amino acids: CASSYSRGQEQFF.

At least ten counts were recorded for this clonotype. J is TRBJ2-7 and V is TRBV19, with 12 positions matching TRBD2. The CDR3 totals 15 residues. Looked up from germline, CDR1 is LNHDA and CDR2 is SQIVND (reference sequence). V trimming: 9 bases; J trimming: 3 bases; junction bases outside the gene matches: 9. CDR3 sequence reads: CARPSSGRARYEQYF. The CDR3 bases are TGTGCCAGACCCTCTAGCGGGAGGGCGCGCTACGAGCAGTACTTC.

In its sample, this clonotype was seen many times. V and J are TRBV10-3 and TRBJ1-5; D is unresolved. This CDR3 has 15 residues. Germline V gene data show CDR1 as ENHRY and CDR2 as SYGVKD. V was shortened by 0 bases and J by 6 bases, with 12 bases between the two germline ends. The CDR3 protein is CAISESGSLIQPQHF. As DNA, the CDR3 is TGTGCCATCAGTGAGTCGGGGAGTCTTATTCAGCCCCAGCATTTT.

With respect to this clonotype: Being one base from a much bigger clone, this may be a read error. V usage is TRBV6-1 and J usage is TRBJ1-1; D gene uncertain. The CDR3 sequence is 12 residues long. V was shortened by 11 bases and J by 0 bases, with 10 bases between the two germline ends. CDR1 MNHNS and CDR2 SASEGT come from the germline V gene. Here the CDR3 reads CACTVLNTEAFF. DNA of the CDR3: TGTGCCTGCACAGTGCTGAACACTGAAGCTTTCTTT.

V and J are TRBV5-4 and TRBJ1-2; D not resolved. V lost 0 bases and J 3 bases, leaving 9 bases between the germline ends. The CDR3 is 14 amino acids. Germline CDR1 reads SGHNT; CDR2 reads YYREEE (reference sequence). CDR3 bases: TGTGCCAGCAGCTTGGGGGCGGACTACTATGGCTACACCTTC. Its translation: CASSLGADYYGYTF.